These 25 T cell receptor beta chains were all obtained from the same sample, sequenced in a study of cytomegalovirus exposure and HLA in healthy donors. PCR used 60 Vbeta primers and 13 Jbeta primers. Profiled with immunoSEQ multiplex PCR; TCRdb holds only in-frame clones, not every one. The data contain some 120,000 clones, about three quarters of them singletons. The sequenced material came from PBMCs. These receptors came from a woman aged 35 to 49 in good health and CMV-seropositive.

The chain has TRBV9 and TRBJ2-7, with 9 bases aligning to TRBD1. Trimming removed 3 bases from V and 6 bases from J; junction bases left unmatched: 7. The CDR3 length is 14 residues. CDR1 is SGDLS and CDR2 is YYNGEE in the germline V gene. CDR3 nucleotides: TGTGCCAGCAGCGCAGGGACAGGGCATTCCGAGCAGTACTTC. Encoded protein: CASSAGTGHSEQYF.

The V and J genes are TRBV4-3 and TRBJ2-1; TRBD2 agrees at 12 bases. The CDR3 extends over 17 amino acids. Germline trimming cut 1 base from V and 8 bases from J; bases unmatched to any gene: 9. The germline gives CDR1 LGHNA, CDR2 YSLEER. Written as DNA, the CDR3 is TGCGCCAGCAGCCAAGCCCTCCTAGCGGGGGGGCTGTATGAGCAGTTCTTC. Translating gives CASSQALLAGGLYEQFF.

Regarding this clone: This same CDR3 is encoded by further DNA sequences in the sample. The chain links TRBV10-3 to TRBJ1-1; no clear D gene. Germline V gene sequence: CDR1 ENHRY, CDR2 SYGVKD. The CDR3 length is 13 residues. Trimming removed 6 bases from V and 1 base from J, with 9 bases in between. CDR3 nucleotides: TGTGCCATCAGGACGTCAGGGAACACTGAAGCTTTCTTT. Translation: CAIRTSGNTEAFF.

The chain employs TRBV7-9 and TRBJ2-3; unclear D gene. Looked up from germline, CDR1 is SEHNR and CDR2 is FQNEAQ (reference sequence). Trimming left V 4 bases short and J 6 bases short, with 8 bases between. The CDR3 sequence is 12 residues long. The CDR3, as DNA: TGTGCCAGCAGCTCTCCTCCCGATACGCAGTATTTT. Protein: CASSSPPDTQYF. Based on the CDR3 plus reference TRBV7-9 and TRBJ2-3, the full variable domain is DTGVSQNPRHKITKRGQNVTFRCDPISEHNRLYWYRQTLGQGPEFLTYFQNEAQLEKSRLLSDRFSAERPKGSFSTLEIQRTEQGDSAMYLCASSSPPDTQYFGPGTRLTVL.

The gene calls are TRBV6-1 and TRBJ2-7, with 11 bases matching TRBD1. V lost 4 bases, J lost 0 bases, and 2 bases stayed unmatched. Germline V gives CDR1 MNHNS, CDR2 SASEGT. The CDR3 is 15 residues long. The DNA of the CDR3 is TGTGCCAGCAGTGTGGGACAGGGGGTCTCCTACGAGCAGTACTTC. It translates to CASSVGQGVSYEQYF.

This clone turned up a few times. The J gene is TRBJ2-2, the V gene TRBV7-2; TRBD1 matches at 10 bases. The germline V gene encodes CDR1 SGHTA and CDR2 FQGNSA. The CDR3 runs 14 residues. Trimming took 6 bases from V and 4 from J; bases not matched to a gene: 2. For the CDR3, the DNA is TGTGCCAGCAGGGGACAGGGGTCCACCGGGGAGCTGTTTTTT. Its translation: CASRGQGSTGELFF.

The rearrangement uses TRBV5-6 and TRBJ2-7; TRBD2 aligns across 7 bases. Trimming took 5 bases from V and 7 from J; bases not matched to a gene: 6. The germline V gene encodes CDR1 SGHDT and CDR2 YYEEEE. The CDR3 contains 12 residues. The CDR3 reads CASSFREGEQYF. The DNA of the CDR3 is TGTGCCAGCAGTTTCAGGGAGGGGGAGCAGTACTTC.

The chain has TRBV7-3 and TRBJ1-2; 7 nucleotides align to TRBD1. This CDR3 is 15 amino acids long. Trimming removed 5 bases from V and 4 bases from J; junction bases left unmatched: 10. Germline loops: CDR1 SGHTA, CDR2 FQGTGA. This CDR3 is CASSPSGQPIYGYTF. The DNA of the CDR3 is TGTGCCAGCAGCCCCTCGGGACAGCCTATCTATGGCTACACCTTC.

Worth noting for this clone: One end of the junction fails to match germline, which may point to a read error. The CDR3 here is CAISEDREVTGAFF. As DNA, the CDR3 is TGTGCCATCAGTGAGGACAGGGAGGTCACTGGAGCTTTCTTT. The V call is TRBV10-3, the J call TRBJ1-1, with 7 nucleotides matching TRBD1. Germline CDR1 ENHRY, CDR2 SYGVKD. CDR3 length: 14 amino acids.

The chain carries TRBV6-5 and TRBJ2-2; no clear D. The V end was cut by 8 bases, the J end by 8 bases, with 12 bases between. Germline V gene lookup returns CDR1 MNHEY and CDR2 SVGAGI. The CDR3 length is 12 residues. CDR3 protein: CASGRTPGELFF. CDR3 DNA: TGTGCCAGCGGCCGTACCCCGGGGGAGCTGTTTTTT.

V gene TRBV6-5 combines with J gene TRBJ2-2; the D gene is possibly TRBD2 (6 bases). This CDR3 has 15 amino acids. Per the germline V gene, CDR1 is MNHEY and CDR2 is SVGAGI. Trimming stripped 3 bases from V and 5 bases from J, with 13 bases between. As DNA, the CDR3 is TGTGCCAGCAGTTATTCCCCTGGGGGGACCGGGGAGCTGTTTTTT. This translates into CASSYSPGGTGELFF.

The chain uses TRBV13 and TRBJ2-7; D unclear. From germline, CDR1 is PRHDT and CDR2 FYEKMQ (reference sequence). The CDR3 contains 12 residues. Trimming removed 3 bases at V and 5 bases at J, with 8 bases between. CDR3 sequence (DNA): TGTGCCAGCAGCTTCGGAGCAAACGAGCAGTACTTC. This gives the protein CASSFGANEQYF.

The chain employs TRBV2 and TRBJ1-4; 8 nucleotides align to TRBD1. CDR1 and CDR2 (germline): SNHLY, FYNNEI. CDR3 length: 15 amino acids. The ends lost 5 bases at V and 5 bases at J; junction bases unmatched: 7. The CDR3 sequence is CASSPRTGSNEKLFF. CDR3 bases: TGTGCCAGCAGTCCCCGGACAGGGTCCAATGAAAAACTGTTTTTT.

This clone was observed once. This may arise from a read error, as a much more abundant clone is one base away. The CDR3, as DNA: TGCGCCAGCAGCCAAGATCCAGGGGCTAATGAAAAACTGTTTTTT. This gives the protein CASSQDPGANEKLFF. The chain carries TRBV4-3 and TRBJ1-4; D possibly corresponds to TRBD1 (6 bases). Germline V gives CDR1 LGHNA, CDR2 YSLEER. Trimming stripped 0 bases from V and 3 bases from J, with 8 bases between. The CDR3 sequence is 15 residues long.

The rearrangement uses TRBV5-6 and TRBJ1-4; D perhaps matches TRBD1 (5 bases). This CDR3 is 15 amino acids long. V was trimmed by 5 bases and J by 3 bases, leaving 14 bases between them. Per the germline V gene, CDR1 is SGHDT and CDR2 is YYEEEE. Written as DNA, the CDR3 is TGTGCCAGCAGTGGGGGGTGGACTGCTAATGAAAAACTGTTTTTT. It specifies CASSGGWTANEKLFF.

A note on this clone: At the DNA level, this CDR3 is encoded by other sequences in the same sample as well. The chain recombines TRBV6-5 with TRBJ1-6; D is ambiguous. The germline CDR1 and CDR2 sequences are MNHEY and SVGAGI. This CDR3 is built from 14 residues. The V end lost 6 bases, the J end lost 5 bases, and 11 bases lay between the germline ends. CDR3 DNA sequence: TGTGCCAGCAGCTCGCGGGGTGATAATTCACCCCTCCACTTT. Amino acids: CASSSRGDNSPLHF.

In this sample, this clone turned up a few times. The chain uses TRBV7-9 and TRBJ1-2, with D tentatively TRBD1 (6 bases). CDR3 size: 13 residues. Germline lookup yields CDR1 SEHNR and CDR2 FQNEAQ (reference sequence). V was cut by 2 bases and J by 8 bases, with 12 bases left in between. In nucleotides, the CDR3 is TGTGCCAGCAGCTTAATCCAGGGGCCGGGCTACACCTTC. This gives the protein CASSLIQGPGYTF.

CDR3 protein: CASSTRDNSPLHF. The CDR3 DNA reads TGTGCCAGCAGTACTAGGGATAATTCACCCCTCCACTTT. This rearrangement joins TRBV7-9 to TRBJ1-6; D unclear. V lost 6 bases and J 5 bases, leaving 8 bases between the germline ends. The CDR3 loop spans 13 amino acids. Germline values: CDR1 SEHNR, CDR2 FQNEAQ (reference sequence).

The chain employs TRBV7-2 and TRBJ2-7, with unresolved D. Germline V lookup: CDR1 SGHTA, CDR2 FQGNSA. The V end lost 5 bases, the J end lost 8 bases, and 16 bases lay between the germline ends. CDR3 length: 13 residues. The CDR3 protein is CASSPLDRSQQYF. CDR3 DNA: TGTGCCAGCAGCCCTCTTGATAGGAGTCAGCAGTACTTC.

This clone was seen a handful of times. The chain recombines TRBV4-3 with TRBJ2-2; D unresolved. The V gene lost 0 bases and the J gene lost 4 bases, with 9 bases spanning the gap. The V gene's germline CDR1 is LGHNA and CDR2 YSLEER. The CDR3 is 15 amino acids. CDR3 bases: TGCGCCAGCAGCCAAGATTTCGGTTCCACCGGGGAGCTGTTTTTT. It translates to CASSQDFGSTGELFF.

This clone was recorded a few times. The V and J genes are TRBV11-1 and TRBJ2-3, with D uncertain. Per germline, CDR1 SGHAT and CDR2 FQDESV (reference sequence). Between the trimmed V and J ends, which lost 2 bases and 0 bases, there was a span of 9 bases. CDR3 length: 15 amino acids. DNA for the CDR3: TGTGCCAGCAGCTTACGAGCGAGGAGCACAGATACGCAGTATTTT. This gives the protein CASSLRARSTDTQYF.

This clone was seen only a few times. The chain links TRBV2 to TRBJ2-1; 12 bases align to TRBD2. The CDR3 extends over 19 amino acids. V dropped 6 bases and J dropped 2; count of bases not matched to a gene: 14. Germline-derived CDR1 and CDR2 are SNHLY and FYNNEI. DNA of the CDR3: TGTGCCAGCAGAACCCCGGGACTAGCGGGTAAGGGGACCTACAATGAGCAGTTCTTC. This translates into CASRTPGLAGKGTYNEQFF.

V and J are TRBV7-2 and TRBJ1-5; weak D call: TRBD1 (6 bases). Trimming cost V 1 base and J 6 bases, with 10 bases left between them. There are 14 residues in the CDR3. Germline V gene lookup returns CDR1 SGHTA and CDR2 FQGNSA. Here the CDR3 reads CASSLEGGGQPQHF. CDR3 coding DNA: TGTGCCAGCAGCTTAGAAGGGGGGGGTCAGCCCCAGCATTTT.

This rearrangement joins TRBV5-6 to TRBJ1-1; the D gene is possibly TRBD1 (6 bases). The germline CDR1 and CDR2 sequences are SGHDT and YYEEEE. This CDR3 has 13 residues. V gave up 2 bases and J gave up 10 bases, with 15 bases separating them. The DNA for the CDR3 is TGTGCCAGCAGCTTAGACAGGAGGGGGGGAGCTTTCTTT. As protein: CASSLDRRGGAFF.

The CDR3 nucleotides are TGCGCCAGCAGCTTGGTTTGGGGACAAAACACTGAAGCTTTCTTT. It encodes CASSLVWGQNTEAFF. This rearrangement joins TRBV5-1 to TRBJ1-1, with D maybe TRBD1 (6 bases). CDR1 and CDR2 from the germline V gene are SGHRS and YFSETQ. Trimming left V 0 bases short and J 2 bases short, with 11 bases between. The CDR3 is 15 amino acids.